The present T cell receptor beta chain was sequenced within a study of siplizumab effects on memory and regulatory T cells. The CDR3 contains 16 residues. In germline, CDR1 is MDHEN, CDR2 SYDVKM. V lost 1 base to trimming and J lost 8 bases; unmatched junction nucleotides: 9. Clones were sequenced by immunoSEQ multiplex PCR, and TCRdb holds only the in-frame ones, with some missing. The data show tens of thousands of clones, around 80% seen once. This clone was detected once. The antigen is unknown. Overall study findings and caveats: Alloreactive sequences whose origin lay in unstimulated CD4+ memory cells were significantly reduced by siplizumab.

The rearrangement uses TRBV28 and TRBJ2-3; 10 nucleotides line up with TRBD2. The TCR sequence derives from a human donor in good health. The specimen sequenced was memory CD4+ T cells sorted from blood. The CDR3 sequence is CASSLSQRGGRITQYF. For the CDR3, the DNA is TGTGCCAGCAGTTTATCACAGCGGGGGGGTAGGATTACGCAGTATTTT.